These T cell receptor beta chains were read from a single sample in a study of blood T cell repertoires in COVID-19. The protocol was immunoSEQ multiplex PCR, while the TCRdb copy is restricted to in-frame clones and leaves out a portion. The table records 150,000 or so clones, roughly four fifths of them present only once. The sample consisted of peripheral blood. The origin of the receptors is a human donor with acute or convalescent COVID-19. The donor label of this sample is uncertain. Each CDR3 is given with its conserved first and last residue.

v_call	j_call	cdr3_aa
TRBV15	TRBJ1-2	CATSRGGQGYGYTF
TRBV3-1/TRBV3-2	TRBJ1-6	CASSPLSTGGSPLHF
TRBV5-8	TRBJ1-5	CASRAVPAVNSNQPQHF
TRBV5-6	TRBJ2-5	CASSLEQAGETQYF
TRBV7-3	TRBJ1-2	CASSLNRDISNYGYTF
TRBV4-1	TRBJ2-5	CASKGTSGGETQYF
TRBV30	TRBJ1-5	CAWSPGRGIYSNQPQHF
TRBV12-3/TRBV12-4	TRBJ2-3	CASSFGVDTQYF
TRBV6-5	TRBJ1-2	CASRIKGDGYTF
TRBV24-1	TRBJ2-3	CATSDPGRTDTQYF
TRBV4-3	TRBJ2-6	CASSQAATGGIGPGANVLTF
TRBV19	TRBJ1-1	CASSIEDRGQAFF
TRBV7-2	TRBJ1-5	CASSLASQGYSNQPQHF
TRBV3-1/TRBV3-2	TRBJ1-5	CASSQESRGRLEHQPQHF
TRBV7-2	TRBJ1-3	CASSLDREKVDTIYF
TRBV5-1	TRBJ1-1	CASSGVNKGFTEAFF
TRBV5-6	TRBJ1-2	CASSSLQAPLYGYTF
TRBV6-5	TRBJ1-2	CASQRGGTGFGYTF
TRBV5-1	TRBJ1-1	CATRTDPVTEAFF
TRBV4-2	TRBJ2-1	CASSLDWRGGYEQFF
TRBV9	TRBJ1-6	CASSVGQVISPLHF
TRBV6-2/TRBV6-3	TRBJ2-3	CASSYSRTDDYTDTQYF
TRBV6-1	TRBJ1-4	CASSETGSANEKLFF
TRBV25-1	TRBJ2-5	CASSKQGGETQYF
TRBV11-2	TRBJ1-1	CAARFKTEAFF
TRBV19	TRBJ1-3	CASESGTGYSGNTIYF
TRBV12-3/TRBV12-4	TRBJ1-1	CASSFRAEAFF
TRBV2	TRBJ1-1	CASNRDRSIEAFF
TRBV7-9	TRBJ1-4	CASSSTQGRVWEKLFF
TRBV28	TRBJ1-4	CASSRGGNEKLFF
TRBV3-1/TRBV3-2	TRBJ1-3	CASSQETGVYNTIYF
TRBV5-8	TRBJ1-6	CASSIQGVENSPLHF
TRBV19	TRBJ1-1	CASSIRQGGNTEAFF
TRBV2	TRBJ1-2	CASGPRQGDYGYTF
TRBV29-1	TRBJ2-3	CSATPWGLTDTQYF
TRBV5-6	TRBJ1-6	CASSLYSWPLHF
TRBV2	TRBJ2-7	CASSEARYEQYF
TRBV27	TRBJ1-2	CASSLSLQGRVYGYTF
TRBV19	TRBJ1-5	CASSIPRDRTSNQPQHF
TRBV5-1	TRBJ1-1	CASSPGQGTNTEAFF
TRBV9	TRBJ1-2	CASSPDPRGGNYGYTF
TRBV2	TRBJ2-2	CASKRAGDTGELFF
TRBV7-9	TRBJ1-3	CASSLVAGDSGNTIYF
TRBV19	TRBJ1-2	CASKVSLRIFDYGYTF
TRBV4-1	TRBJ1-2	CASSHVGQGVIYGYTF
TRBV4-3	TRBJ2-1	CASSQDAGRGQQFF
TRBV3-1/TRBV3-2	TRBJ1-1	CASSPWAEGMNTEAFF
TRBV5-1	TRBJ2-6	CASSSGDTVPSGANVLTF
TRBV7-8	TRBJ1-2	CASSFSPGGQSRGYTF
TRBV3-1/TRBV3-2	TRBJ1-1	CASSAQPGDTEAFF
TRBV6-4	TRBJ1-5	CASSVHLTGAEQPQHF
TRBV5-1	TRBJ1-2	CASSKETGRYGYTF
TRBV29-1	TRBJ1-1	CSGGQGDTEAFF
TRBV16	TRBJ1-1	CASSRRGTVLNTEAFF
TRBV19	TRBJ1-5	CADPREGRRQPQHF